This TCR beta chain was observed in a study of CD8+CD57+ T cells in acquired aplastic anemia. As for the study in general: Recorded DNA amounts for sorted CD4+ and CD8+ cells had an average of about 3.5 ug.

TCR beta VDJ and CDR3 were profiled, and genomic DNA was the template. TCRdb itself ran the reads through MiXCR, one entry per CDR3 protein. The repertoire includes 190,000 or so distinct CDR3 sequences, roughly 50% of them detected once, and under 2% sits in the top ten. Germline V gene data show CDR1 as MGHDK and CDR2 as SYGVNS. There are 14 residues in the CDR3. Trimming removed 7 bases from V and 9 bases from J; junction bases left unmatched: 7. An expansion of CD8+CD57+ cells by flow cytometry had been shown in patients chosen for sequencing. The receptor was isolated from a human donor with aplastic anemia. The chain recombines TRBV25-1 with TRBJ2-1, with 12 nucleotides matching TRBD2. Sequencing was carried out using sorted CD4+, CD8+, or CD8+CD57+ T cells (not recorded which) from PBMCs. The DNA of the CDR3 is TGTGCCAGCACGGCTAGCGGGAGGGCCTTTGAGCAGTTCTTC. It encodes CASTASGRAFEQFF.